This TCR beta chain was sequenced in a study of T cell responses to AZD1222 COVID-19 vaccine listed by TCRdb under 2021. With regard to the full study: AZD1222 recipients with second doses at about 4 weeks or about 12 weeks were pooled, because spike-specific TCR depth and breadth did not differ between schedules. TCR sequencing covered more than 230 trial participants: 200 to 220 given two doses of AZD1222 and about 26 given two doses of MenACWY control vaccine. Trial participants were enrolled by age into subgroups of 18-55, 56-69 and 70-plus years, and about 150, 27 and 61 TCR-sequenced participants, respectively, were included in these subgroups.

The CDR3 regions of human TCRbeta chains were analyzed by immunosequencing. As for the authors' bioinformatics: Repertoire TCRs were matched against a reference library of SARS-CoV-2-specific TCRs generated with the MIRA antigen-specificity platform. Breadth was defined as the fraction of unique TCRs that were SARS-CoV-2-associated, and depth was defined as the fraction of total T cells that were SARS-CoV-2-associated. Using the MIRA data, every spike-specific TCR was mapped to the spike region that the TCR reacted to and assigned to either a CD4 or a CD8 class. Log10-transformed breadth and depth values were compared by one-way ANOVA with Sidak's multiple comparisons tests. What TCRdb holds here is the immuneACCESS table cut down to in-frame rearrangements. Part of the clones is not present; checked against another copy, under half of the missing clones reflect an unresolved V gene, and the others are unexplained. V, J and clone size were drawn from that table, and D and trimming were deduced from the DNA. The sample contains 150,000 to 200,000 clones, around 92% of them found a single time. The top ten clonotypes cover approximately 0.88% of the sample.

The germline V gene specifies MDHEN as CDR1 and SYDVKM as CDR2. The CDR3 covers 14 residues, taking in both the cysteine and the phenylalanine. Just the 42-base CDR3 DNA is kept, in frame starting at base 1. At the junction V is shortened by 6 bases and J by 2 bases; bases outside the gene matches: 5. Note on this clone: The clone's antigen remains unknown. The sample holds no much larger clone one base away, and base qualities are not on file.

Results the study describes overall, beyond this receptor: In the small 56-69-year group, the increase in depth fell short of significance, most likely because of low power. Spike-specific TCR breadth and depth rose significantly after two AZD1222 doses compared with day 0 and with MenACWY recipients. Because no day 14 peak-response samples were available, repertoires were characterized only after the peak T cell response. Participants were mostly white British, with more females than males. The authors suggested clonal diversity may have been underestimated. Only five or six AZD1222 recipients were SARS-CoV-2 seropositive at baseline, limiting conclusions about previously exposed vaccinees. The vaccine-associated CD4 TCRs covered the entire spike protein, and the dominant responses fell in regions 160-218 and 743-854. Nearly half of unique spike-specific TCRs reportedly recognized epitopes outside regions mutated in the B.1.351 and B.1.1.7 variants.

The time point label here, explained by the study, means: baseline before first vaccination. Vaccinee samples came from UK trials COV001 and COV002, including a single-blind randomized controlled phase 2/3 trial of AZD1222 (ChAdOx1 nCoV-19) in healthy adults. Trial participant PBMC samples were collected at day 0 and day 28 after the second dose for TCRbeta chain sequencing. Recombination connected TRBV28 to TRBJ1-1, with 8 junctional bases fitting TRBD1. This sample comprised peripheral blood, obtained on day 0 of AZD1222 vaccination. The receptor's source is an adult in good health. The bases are TGTGCCAGCAGGGGGACAGGAGGAAACACTGAAGCTTTCTTT. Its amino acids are CASRGTGGNTEAFF.